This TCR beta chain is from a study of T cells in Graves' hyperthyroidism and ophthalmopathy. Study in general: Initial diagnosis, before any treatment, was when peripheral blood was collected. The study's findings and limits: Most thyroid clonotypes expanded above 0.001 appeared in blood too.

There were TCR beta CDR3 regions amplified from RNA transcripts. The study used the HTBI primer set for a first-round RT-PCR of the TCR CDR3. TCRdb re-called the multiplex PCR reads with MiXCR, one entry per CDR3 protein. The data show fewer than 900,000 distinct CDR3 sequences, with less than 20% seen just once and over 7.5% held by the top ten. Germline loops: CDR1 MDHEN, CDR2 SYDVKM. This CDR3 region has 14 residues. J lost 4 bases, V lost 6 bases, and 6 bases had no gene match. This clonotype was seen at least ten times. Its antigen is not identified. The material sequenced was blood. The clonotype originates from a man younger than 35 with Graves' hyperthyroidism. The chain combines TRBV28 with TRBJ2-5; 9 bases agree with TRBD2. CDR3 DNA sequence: TGTGCCAGCAGCACTCTAGCGGGAACAGAGACCCAGTACTTC. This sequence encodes CASSTLAGTETQYF. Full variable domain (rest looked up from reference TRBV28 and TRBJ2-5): DVKVTQSSRYLVKRTGEKVFLECVQDMDHENMFWYRQDPGLGLRLIYFSYDVKMKEKGDIPEGYSVSREKKERFSLILESASTNQTSMYLCASSTLAGTETQYFGPGTRLLVL.